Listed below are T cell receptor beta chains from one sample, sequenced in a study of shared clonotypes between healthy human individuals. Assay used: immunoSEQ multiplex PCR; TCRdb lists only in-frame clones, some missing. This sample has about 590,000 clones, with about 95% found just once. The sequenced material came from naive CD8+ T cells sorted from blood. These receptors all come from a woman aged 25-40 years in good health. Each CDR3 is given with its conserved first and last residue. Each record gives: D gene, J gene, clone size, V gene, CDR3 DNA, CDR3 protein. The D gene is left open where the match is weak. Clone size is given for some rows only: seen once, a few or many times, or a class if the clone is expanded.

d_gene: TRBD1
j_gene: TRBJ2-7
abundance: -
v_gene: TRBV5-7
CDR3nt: TGTGCCAGCAGCAAGGACAGGGGGCATGAGCAGTACTTC
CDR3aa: CASSKDRGHEQYF

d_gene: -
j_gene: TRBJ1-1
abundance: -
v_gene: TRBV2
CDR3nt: TGTGCCAGCAGTGGGGTAGCTGAAGCTTTCTTT
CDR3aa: CASSGVAEAFF

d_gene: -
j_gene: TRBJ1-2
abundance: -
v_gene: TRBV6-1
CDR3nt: TGTGCCAGCGAGGGCGAGGCCTGGGGCTACACCTTC
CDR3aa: CASEGEAWGYTF

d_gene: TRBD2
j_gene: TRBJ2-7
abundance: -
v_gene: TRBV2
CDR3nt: TGTGCCAACCGGGGACTAGCGGGCTACGAGCAGTACTTC
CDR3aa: CANRGLAGYEQYF

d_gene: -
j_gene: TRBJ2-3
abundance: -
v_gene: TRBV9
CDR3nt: TGTGCCAGCAGCGTAAATCCAGATACGCAGTATTTT
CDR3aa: CASSVNPDTQYF

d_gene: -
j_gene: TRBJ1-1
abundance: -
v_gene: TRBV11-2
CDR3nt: TGTGCCAGCAGCTTACAGGGCACTGAAGCTTTCTTT
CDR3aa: CASSLQGTEAFF

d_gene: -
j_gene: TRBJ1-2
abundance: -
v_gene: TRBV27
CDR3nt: TGTGCCAGCAGTTTATTGTCCGAGCCACGAGGATATGGCTACACCTTC
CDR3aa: CASSLLSEPRGYGYTF

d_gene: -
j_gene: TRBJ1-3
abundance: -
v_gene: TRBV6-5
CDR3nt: TGTGCCAGCCTGACTGGAAACACCATATATTTT
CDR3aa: CASLTGNTIYF

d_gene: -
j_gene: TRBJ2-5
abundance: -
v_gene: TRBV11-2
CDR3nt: TGTGCCAGCAGCAATTCCCAAGAGACCCAGTACTTC
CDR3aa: CASSNSQETQYF

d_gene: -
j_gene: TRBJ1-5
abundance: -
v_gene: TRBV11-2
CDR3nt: TGTGCCAGCAGCTTAGACAGGGTTGCAAATCAGCCCCAGCATTTT
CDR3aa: CASSLDRVANQPQHF

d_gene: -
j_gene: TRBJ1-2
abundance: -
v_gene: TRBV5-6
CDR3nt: TGTGCCAGCAGCTTAGAGACAAGAGGGTTTTACTATGGCTACACCTTC
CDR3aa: CASSLETRGFYYGYTF

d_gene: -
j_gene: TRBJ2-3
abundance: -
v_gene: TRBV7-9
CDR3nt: TGTGCCAGCAGCTTAAGTTTGATAGCGGAGGGTTCTAGCACAGATACGCAGTATTTT
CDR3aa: CASSLSLIAEGSSTDTQYF

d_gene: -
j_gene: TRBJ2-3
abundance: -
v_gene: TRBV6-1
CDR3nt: TGTGCCAGCAGTGAGGGCAGGTACTCTAGCACAGATACGCAGTATTTT
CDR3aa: CASSEGRYSSTDTQYF

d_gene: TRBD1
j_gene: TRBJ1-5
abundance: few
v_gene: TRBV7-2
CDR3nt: TGTGCCAGCAGCTCGGGGACAGGGGGCGTTCAGCCCCAGCATTTT
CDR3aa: CASSSGTGGVQPQHF

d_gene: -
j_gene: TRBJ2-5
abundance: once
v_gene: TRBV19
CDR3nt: TGTGCCAGTAGTATGGGGGGTTCCCTTGGGGAGACCCAGTACTTC
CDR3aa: CASSMGGSLGETQYF

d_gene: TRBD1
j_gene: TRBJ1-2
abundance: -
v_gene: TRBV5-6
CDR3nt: TGTGCCAGCAGCTACCTGGACAGGGGGCATCATGGCTACACCTTC
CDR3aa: CASSYLDRGHHGYTF

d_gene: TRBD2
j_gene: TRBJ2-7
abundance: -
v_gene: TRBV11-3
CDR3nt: TGTGCCAGCAGCTTAACTAGCGGGAGCGGATCCGAGCAGTACTTC
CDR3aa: CASSLTSGSGSEQYF

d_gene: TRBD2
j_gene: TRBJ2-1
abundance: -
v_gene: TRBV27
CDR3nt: TGTGCCAGCACCCCCGGGACTAGCGGATACAATGAGCAGTTCTTC
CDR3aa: CASTPGTSGYNEQFF